This passage covers 4 T cell receptor beta chains from one sample sequenced in a study of blood T cell repertoires in COVID-19. Some clones are missing from TCRdb's copy, which holds only in-frame ones; the method was immunoSEQ multiplex PCR. This sample has nearly 250,000 clones; roughly nine tenths occur once, and the top ten carry 1.5% to 2%. The specimen sequenced was peripheral blood. All receptors derive from a woman aged 55-69 years who had recovered from COVID-19.

Comment on this clone: The junction and the germline gene differ at one end; a read error may be behind it. The chain couples TRBV2 to TRBJ2-1, with D possibly matching TRBD2 (5 bases). The germline V gene encodes CDR1 SNHLY and CDR2 FYNNEI. This CDR3 comprises 12 residues. The CDR3 protein is CASKRDGNVQFF. The CDR3 DNA follows: TGTGCCAGCAAACGGGATGGGAATGTGCAGTTCTTC. Drawing the rest from reference TRBV2 and TRBJ2-1, the complete variable domain is EPEVTQTPSHQVTQMGQEVILRCVPISNHLYFYWYRQILGQKVEFLVSFYNNEISEKSEIFDDQFSVERPDGSNFTLKIRSTKLEDSAMYFCASKRDGNVQFFGPGTRLTVL.

The V and J genes are TRBV6-5 and TRBJ2-6, with unresolved D. The V gene lost 8 bases and the J gene lost 3 bases, with 11 bases spanning the gap. Germline lookup yields CDR1 MNHEY and CDR2 SVGAGI. This CDR3 comprises 14 residues. The DNA of the CDR3 is TGTGCCAGCCGCCGAGATTTTGGGGCCAACGTCCTGACTTTC. Its translation: CASRRDFGANVLTF.

The V gene is TRBV4-1, the J gene TRBJ2-7; 7 bases align to TRBD1. V lost 1 base and J lost 7; bases outside the gene matches: 13. The germline V gene has CDR1 MGHRA and CDR2 YSYEKL. CDR3 length: 16 amino acids. Written as DNA, the CDR3 is TGCGCCAGCAGCCAAGGCCCGCCGGGACAGTTTGAGGAGCAGTACTTC. Translating gives CASSQGPPGQFEEQYF.

V is TRBV9 and J is TRBJ2-1; D uncertain. Trimming removed 2 bases from V and 2 bases from J, with 8 bases in between. The CDR3 sequence is 14 residues long. CDR1 is SGDLS, CDR2 YYNGEE, per germline. The CDR3 sequence is CASSVANAYNEQFF. CDR3 bases: TGTGCCAGCAGCGTTGCTAATGCCTACAATGAGCAGTTCTTC.